This T cell receptor beta chain was recorded in a study of shared clonotypes between healthy human individuals. For the study at large: Donors had three CD4 naive, three CD4 memory, two CD8 naive and one CD8 memory plate apiece.

Investigators spread the genomic DNA of each subset evenly over several immunoSEQ plates. Clones were read by immunoSEQ multiplex PCR, and TCRdb kept only the in-frame ones, dropping some. The sample includes roughly 530,000 clones, 90% to 96% of them seen just once. CD4+ cells yielded CD45RA+ naive and CD45RA-negative memory subsets. Findings of the study overall: Generally, naive subsets (rather than memory subsets) showed larger estimated richness.

To note about this clone: As yet, its antigen is unknown.

The length of the CDR3 is 18 residues. V was clipped by 5 bases and J by 0 bases, with 23 bases between them. The germline V gene has CDR1 KGHSH and CDR2 LQKENI. The clonotype originates from a woman aged 25 to 45 in good health. What was sequenced was naive CD4+ T cells sorted from blood. As for subset: CD45RA+ positively selected. This chain links TRBV18 with TRBJ2-7, with D possibly TRBD2 on 5 matching bases. CDR3 sequence (DNA): TGTGCCAGCTCAGAGTGGGAGACCGGGCAATCCTCCTCCTACGAGCAGTACTTC. Residues: CASSEWETGQSSSYEQYF.